The rows below give T cell receptor beta chains drawn from one sample of a study of T cells in narcolepsy. This table comes from immunoSEQ multiplex PCR, and its TCRdb copy is limited to in-frame clones, with some not included. The data show around 18,000 clones, approximately 77% seen once. What was sequenced was CD45RA- memory CD8+ T cells from PBMCs. These TCRs come from a human donor with narcolepsy. Both conserved end residues are part of each CDR3. The listing skips clone size in some rows; elsewhere it reads once, few, many or a size class.

cdr3_aa,clone_size,v_call,j_call
CASSIGTGDYEQYF,once,TRBV19,TRBJ2-7
CASSFPSGHLGDTQYF,few,TRBV12-1,TRBJ2-3
CASSEEASGGHQYF,-,TRBV10-1,TRBJ2-4
CASSQTGDLPNTEAFF,-,TRBV14,TRBJ1-1
CASSYGTAGYEQYF,-,TRBV6-5,TRBJ2-7
CASSLGSSAARLDLYF,-,TRBV27,TRBJ2-7
CASSLGAGESTDTQYF,-,TRBV5-1,TRBJ2-3
CAAQGLLGTEAFF,-,TRBV6-5,TRBJ1-1
CAISESRGRVNQPQHF,few,TRBV10-3,TRBJ1-5
CASSLDLGLIYGYTF,-,TRBV11-2,TRBJ1-2
CASSPLTGHPPYGYTF,-,TRBV4-1,TRBJ1-2
CASSLRWDEVNTEAFF,-,TRBV11-2,TRBJ1-1
CASSLASQSQETQYF,-,TRBV11-2,TRBJ2-5
CASNDGTGNSPLHF,-,TRBV30,TRBJ1-6
CATSPSGGQGVYEQYF,-,TRBV15,TRBJ2-7
CASSHGTGVEQYF,-,TRBV5-1,-
CATLRQGRIWEQFF,once,TRBV5-4,TRBJ2-1
CASSSLNEQFF,-,TRBV6-1,TRBJ2-1
CASSLGQGNSPLHF,-,TRBV13,TRBJ1-6
CASSPRTGSYEQYF,-,TRBV9,TRBJ2-7
CSVDIRADRGLVYEQFF,-,TRBV29-1,TRBJ2-1
CASSVVSYEQYF,-,TRBV9,-
CASSLSGAGNTIYF,-,TRBV7-9,TRBJ1-3
CASSLSAIGQPQHF,-,TRBV5-8,TRBJ1-5
CASSYLDGGADTQYF,-,TRBV6-4,TRBJ2-3
CASSTQFQGARDQPQHF,once,TRBV4-1,TRBJ1-5
CASSQADYPGTDTQYF,-,TRBV2,TRBJ2-3
CAISGTYEQYF,-,TRBV10-3,TRBJ2-7
CASSPPGTQTYEQYF,-,TRBV7-9,TRBJ2-7
CASSPSPGLTGELFF,once,TRBV18,TRBJ2-2
CASSSSGGGYEQYF,-,TRBV5-1,-
CATSRAQETQYF,-,TRBV15,TRBJ2-5
CASSGGNPGWEPQHF,medium-sized,TRBV10-2,TRBJ1-5
CASSEGSWSYNEQFF,few,TRBV2,TRBJ2-1
CAWLWGNEAFF,-,TRBV30,TRBJ1-1
CASSEALGDRVSGTEAFF,once,TRBV2,TRBJ1-1
CASSELAGGPFEQFF,-,TRBV7-2,TRBJ2-1
CASSFSGSGDETQYF,few,TRBV6-1,TRBJ2-5
CSVDWTGGTEAFF,-,TRBV29-1,TRBJ1-1
CASSEDTISYEQYF,-,TRBV2,-
CASSPPASNEQFF,-,TRBV4-1,TRBJ2-1
CASSFGLAGVKYF,few,TRBV27,TRBJ2-7
CATSSDSGSLEPQHF,-,TRBV15,TRBJ1-5
CASSVYNGGYLGETQYF,once,TRBV9,TRBJ2-5
CASSWEGRTPLNTEAFF,few,TRBV7-3,TRBJ1-1